This TCR beta chain was sequenced during a study of OX40 agonist ivuxolimab in advanced cancers. Study-level points and caveats: Clones of CD4+ and CD8+ blood T cells grew by week 6 at doses of 0.1 to 3.0 mg/kg. Compared with CD4+, CD8+ T cells on average had more expanded clones.

Remarks on this clone: The antigen is unknown.

Profiled with immunoSEQ multiplex PCR; TCRdb holds only in-frame clones, not every one. The sample has some 90,000 clones; more than 90% are singletons. The sequencing used CD4+ or CD8+ T cells sorted from blood, collected in a trial of the OX40 agonist ivuxolimab. This sequence was found in an adult with an advanced solid tumor such as melanoma, head and neck, liver or kidney cancer.

The CDR3 region is CASSYTGGNEQFF. The CDR3 DNA reads as TGTGCCAGCAGTTACACAGGGGGCAATGAGCAGTTCTTC. The chain has TRBV27 and TRBJ2-1, with 8 bases fitting TRBD1. Trimming at V came to 4 bases and at J to 6 bases, leaving 2 bases not matched to a gene. Germline assignment: CDR1 MNHEY and CDR2 SMNVEV (reference sequence). This CDR3 comprises 13 residues.